This T cell receptor (beta chain) was profiled in a study of blood T cell repertoires in COVID-19. Across the study: The study drew acute and convalescent COVID-19 samples from the United States, Italy and Spain.

Original handling: Scientists estimated how many nucleated cells there were by amplifying reference gene primers. The protocol was immunoSEQ multiplex PCR, while the TCRdb copy is restricted to in-frame clones and leaves out a portion. The DNA gave D and trimming, while V, J and clone size come from that table. This sample has roughly 200,000 clones, with about nine tenths found just once. CDR1 and CDR2 from the germline V gene are KGHSH and LQKENI. The ends lost 4 bases at V and 0 bases at J; junction bases unmatched: 11. The CDR3 contains 18 residues. Those enrolled, adults aged roughly 18 to 95 years, came from under 25 US areas. Allocation to cohorts depended on clinical history reported by the participants.

This clonotype was obtained from a woman in her thirties or forties with acute COVID-19. The sample consisted of PBMCs or T cells enriched from blood (not recorded which). The chain couples TRBV18 to TRBJ1-4, with 7 bases matching TRBD1. Here the CDR3 DNA reads TGTGCCAGCTCACTTGGACAGGTGTATGGGACAACTAATGAAAAACTGTTTTTT. This translates into CASSLGQVYGTTNEKLFF.